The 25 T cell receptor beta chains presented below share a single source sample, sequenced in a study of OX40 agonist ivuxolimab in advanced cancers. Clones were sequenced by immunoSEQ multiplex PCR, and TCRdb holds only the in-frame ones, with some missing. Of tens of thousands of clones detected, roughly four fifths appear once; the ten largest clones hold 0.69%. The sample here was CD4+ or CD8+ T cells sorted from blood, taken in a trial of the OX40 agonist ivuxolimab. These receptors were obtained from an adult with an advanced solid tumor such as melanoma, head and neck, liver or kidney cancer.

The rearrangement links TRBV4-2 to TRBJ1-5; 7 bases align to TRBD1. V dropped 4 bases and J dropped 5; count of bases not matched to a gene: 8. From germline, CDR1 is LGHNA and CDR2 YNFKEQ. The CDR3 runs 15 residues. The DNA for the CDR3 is TGTGCCAGCAGCCCCGCCTGGGACAGCGATCAGCCCCAGCATTTT. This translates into CASSPAWDSDQPQHF.

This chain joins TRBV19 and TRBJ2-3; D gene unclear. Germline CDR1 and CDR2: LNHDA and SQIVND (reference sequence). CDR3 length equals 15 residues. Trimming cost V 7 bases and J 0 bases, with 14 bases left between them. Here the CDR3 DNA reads TGTGCCAGTAAAAGAGACTCCCTTAGCACAGATACGCAGTATTTT. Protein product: CASKRDSLSTDTQYF.

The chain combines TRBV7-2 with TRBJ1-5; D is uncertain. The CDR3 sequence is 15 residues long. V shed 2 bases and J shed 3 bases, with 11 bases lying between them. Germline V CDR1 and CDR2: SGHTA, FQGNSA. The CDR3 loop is CASSLSGSPNQPQHF. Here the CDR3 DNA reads TGTGCCAGCAGCTTATCGGGGAGTCCCAATCAGCCCCAGCATTTT.

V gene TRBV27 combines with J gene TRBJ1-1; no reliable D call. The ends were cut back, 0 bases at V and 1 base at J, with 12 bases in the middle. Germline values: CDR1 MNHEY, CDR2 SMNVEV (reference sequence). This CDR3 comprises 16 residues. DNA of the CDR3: TGTGCCAGCAGTTTATCGCCAGCTCTAAGGAACACTGAAGCTTTCTTT. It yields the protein CASSLSPALRNTEAFF.

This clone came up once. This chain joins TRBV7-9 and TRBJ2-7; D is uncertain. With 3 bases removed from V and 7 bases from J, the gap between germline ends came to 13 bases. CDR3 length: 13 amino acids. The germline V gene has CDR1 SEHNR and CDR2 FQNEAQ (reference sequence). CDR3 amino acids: CASSLNTAPEQYF. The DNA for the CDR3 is TGTGCCAGCAGCTTGAATACGGCCCCTGAGCAGTACTTC. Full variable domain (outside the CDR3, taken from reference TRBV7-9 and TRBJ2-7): DTGVSQNPRHKITKRGQNVTFRCDPISEHNRLYWYRQTLGQGPEFLTYFQNEAQLEKSRLLSDRFSAERPKGSFSTLEIQRTEQGDSAMYLCASSLNTAPEQYFGPGTRLTVT.

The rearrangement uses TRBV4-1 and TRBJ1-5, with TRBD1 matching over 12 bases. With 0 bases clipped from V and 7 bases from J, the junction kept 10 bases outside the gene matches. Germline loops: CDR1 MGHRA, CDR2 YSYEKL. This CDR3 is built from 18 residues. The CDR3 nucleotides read TGCGCCAGCAGCCAAGAAAAGGGACAGGGGGCTTTAAACCAGCCCCAGCATTTT. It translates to CASSQEKGQGALNQPQHF.

The CDR3 region has the DNA TGTGCCAGCAGCACGGGGGCGCCTGGGGCCAACGTCCTGACTTTC. It specifies CASSTGAPGANVLTF. The chain joins TRBV7-7 to TRBJ2-6; D possibly uses TRBD1 or TRBD2 (6 bases each). Germline CDR1 and CDR2: SSHAT and FNYEAQ (reference sequence). This CDR3 has 15 amino acids. V was cut by 5 bases and J by 2 bases, with 10 bases left in between. Combining the CDR3 with reference TRBV7-7 and TRBJ2-6 gives the whole variable domain GAGVSQSPRYKVTKRGQDVTLRCDPISSHATLYWYQQALGQGPEFLTYFNYEAQPDKSGLPSDRFSAERPEGSISTLTIQRTEQRDSAMYRCASSTGAPGANVLTFGAGSRLTVL.

In DNA, the CDR3 is TGTGCCAGCAGTTTATCCTGGGCTACCCCCCAGCATTTT. It is translated as CASSLSWATPQHF. The chain is built from TRBV27 and TRBJ1-5; D remains ambiguous. Trimming cost V 0 bases and J 10 bases, with 10 bases left between them. Germline values: CDR1 MNHEY, CDR2 SMNVEV (reference sequence). The CDR3 extends over 13 amino acids.

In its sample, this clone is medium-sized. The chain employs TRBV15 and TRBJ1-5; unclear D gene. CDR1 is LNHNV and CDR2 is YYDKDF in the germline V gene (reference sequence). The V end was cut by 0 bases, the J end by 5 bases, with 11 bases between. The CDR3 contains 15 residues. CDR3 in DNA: TGTGCCACCAGCAGAGAGACGAAAAGGGATCAGCCCCAGCATTTT. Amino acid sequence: CATSRETKRDQPQHF.

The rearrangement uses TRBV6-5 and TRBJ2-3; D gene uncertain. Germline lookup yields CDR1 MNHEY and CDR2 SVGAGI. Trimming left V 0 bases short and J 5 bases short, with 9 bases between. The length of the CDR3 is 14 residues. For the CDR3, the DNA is TGTGCCAGCAGTTACTCAGGACCGGTAGATACGCAGTATTTT. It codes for CASSYSGPVDTQYF.

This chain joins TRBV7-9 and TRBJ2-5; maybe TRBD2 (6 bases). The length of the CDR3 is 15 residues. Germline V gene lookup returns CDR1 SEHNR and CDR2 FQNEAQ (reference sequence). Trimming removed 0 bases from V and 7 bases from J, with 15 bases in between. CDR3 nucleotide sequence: TGTGCCAGCAGCTTAGCCCGGGACTTTGGGGGGACCCAGTACTTC. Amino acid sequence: CASSLARDFGGTQYF. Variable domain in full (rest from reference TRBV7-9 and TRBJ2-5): DTGVSQNPRHKITKRGQNVTFRCDPISEHNRLYWYRQTLGQGPEFLTYFQNEAQLEKSRLLSDRFSAERPKGSFSTLEIQRTEQGDSAMYLCASSLARDFGGTQYFGPGTRLLVL.

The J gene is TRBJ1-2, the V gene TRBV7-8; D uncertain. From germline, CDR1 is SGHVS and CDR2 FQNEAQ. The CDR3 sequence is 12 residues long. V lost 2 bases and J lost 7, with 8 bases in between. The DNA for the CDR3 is TGTGCCAGCAGCTTATTGGGAGGTGGCTACACCTTC. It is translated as CASSLLGGGYTF.

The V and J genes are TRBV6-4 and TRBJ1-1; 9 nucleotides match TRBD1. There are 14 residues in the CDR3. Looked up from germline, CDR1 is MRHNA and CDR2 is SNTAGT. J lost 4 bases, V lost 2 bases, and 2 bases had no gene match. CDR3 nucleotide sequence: TGTGCCAGCAGTGACACGGACAGGGGCACTGAAGCTTTCTTT. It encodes CASSDTDRGTEAFF.

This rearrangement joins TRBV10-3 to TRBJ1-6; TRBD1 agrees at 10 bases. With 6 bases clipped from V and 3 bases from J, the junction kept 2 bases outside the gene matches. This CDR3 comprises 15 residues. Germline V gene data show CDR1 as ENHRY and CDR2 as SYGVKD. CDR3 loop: CAIRGQGIYNSPLHF. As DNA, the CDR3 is TGTGCCATCAGGGGACAGGGGATCTATAATTCACCCCTCCACTTT.

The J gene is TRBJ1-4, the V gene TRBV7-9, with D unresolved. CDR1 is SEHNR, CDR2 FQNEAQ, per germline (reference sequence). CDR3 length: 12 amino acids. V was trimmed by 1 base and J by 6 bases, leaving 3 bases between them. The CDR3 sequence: CASSLGDEKLFF. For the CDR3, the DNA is TGTGCCAGCAGCTTAGGTGATGAAAAACTGTTTTTT.

As DNA, the CDR3 is TGTGCCAGTACCGATCAGGGAGTTCGGGGCTACACCTTC. It is translated as CASTDQGVRGYTF. V and J are TRBV19 and TRBJ1-2; tentatively, D is TRBD1 (5 bases). Trimming removed 7 bases at V and 8 bases at J, with 17 bases between. The CDR3 totals 13 residues. From germline, CDR1 is LNHDA and CDR2 SQIVND (reference sequence).

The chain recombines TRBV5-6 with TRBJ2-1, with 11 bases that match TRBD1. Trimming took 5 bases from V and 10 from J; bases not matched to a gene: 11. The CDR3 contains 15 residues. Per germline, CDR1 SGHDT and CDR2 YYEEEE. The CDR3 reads CASSFLGQGAEEQFF. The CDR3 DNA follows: TGTGCCAGCAGTTTCCTAGGACAGGGGGCGGAGGAGCAGTTCTTC.

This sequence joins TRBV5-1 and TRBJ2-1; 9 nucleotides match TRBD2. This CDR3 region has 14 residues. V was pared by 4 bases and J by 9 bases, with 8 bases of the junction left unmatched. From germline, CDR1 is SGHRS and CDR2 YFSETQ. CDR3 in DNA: TGCGCCAGCAGCGGAGCGGGGGGAAAGGGTGAGCAGTTCTTC. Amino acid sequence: CASSGAGGKGEQFF.

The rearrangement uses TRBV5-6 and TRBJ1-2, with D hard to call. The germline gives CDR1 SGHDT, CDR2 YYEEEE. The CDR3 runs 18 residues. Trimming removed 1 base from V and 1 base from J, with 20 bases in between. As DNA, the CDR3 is TGTGCCAGCAGCTTGATCCCACGTTTGACCGACCTTAACTATGGCTACACCTTC. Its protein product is CASSLIPRLTDLNYGYTF.

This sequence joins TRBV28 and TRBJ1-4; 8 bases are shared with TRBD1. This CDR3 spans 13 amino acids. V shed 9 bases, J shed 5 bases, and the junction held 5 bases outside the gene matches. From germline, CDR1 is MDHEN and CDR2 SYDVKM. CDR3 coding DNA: TGTGCCAGTGAACAGGGGGACAATGAAAAACTGTTTTTT. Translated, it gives CASEQGDNEKLFF.

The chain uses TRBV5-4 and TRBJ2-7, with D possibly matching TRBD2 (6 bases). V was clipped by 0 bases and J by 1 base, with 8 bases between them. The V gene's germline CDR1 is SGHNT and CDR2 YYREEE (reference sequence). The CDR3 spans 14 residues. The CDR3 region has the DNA TGTGCCAGCAGCTTGGAGGCGGGGTCCTACGAGCAGTACTTC. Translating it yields CASSLEAGSYEQYF.

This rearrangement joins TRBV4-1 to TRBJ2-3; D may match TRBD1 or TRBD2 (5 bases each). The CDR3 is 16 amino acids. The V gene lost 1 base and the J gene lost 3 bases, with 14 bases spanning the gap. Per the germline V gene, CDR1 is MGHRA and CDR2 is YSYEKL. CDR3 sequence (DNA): TGCGCCAGCAGCCAAGTCGGGACCGGGTTTACAGATACGCAGTATTTT. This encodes CASSQVGTGFTDTQYF.

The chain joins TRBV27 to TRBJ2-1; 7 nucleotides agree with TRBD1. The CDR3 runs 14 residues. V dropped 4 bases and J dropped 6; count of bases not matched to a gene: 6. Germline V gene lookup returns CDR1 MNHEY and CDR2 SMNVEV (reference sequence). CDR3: CASSSWTGPNEQFF. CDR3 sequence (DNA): TGTGCCAGCAGTTCATGGACAGGTCCCAATGAGCAGTTCTTC.

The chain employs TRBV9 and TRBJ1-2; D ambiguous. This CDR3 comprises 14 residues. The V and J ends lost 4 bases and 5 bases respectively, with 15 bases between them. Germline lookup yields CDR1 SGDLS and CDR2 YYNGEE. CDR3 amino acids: CASSPTGGMYGYTF. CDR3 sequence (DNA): TGTGCCAGCAGCCCAACGGGTGGGATGTATGGCTACACCTTC.

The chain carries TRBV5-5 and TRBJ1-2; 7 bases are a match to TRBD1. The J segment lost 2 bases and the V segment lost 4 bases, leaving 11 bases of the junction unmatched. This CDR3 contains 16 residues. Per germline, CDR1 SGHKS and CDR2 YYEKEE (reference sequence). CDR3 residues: CASSPRLGGANYGYTF. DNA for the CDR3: TGTGCCAGCAGCCCGAGGTTAGGGGGCGCGAACTATGGCTACACCTTC.